A selection of T cell receptor beta chains follows, all from one sample in a study of blood T cells in healthy people across ages. MiXCR, run by TCRdb on the 5' RACE reads, gives a single entry per CDR3 protein. Of fewer than 1,000,000 distinct CDR3 sequences in the sample, around 45% were seen once. The specimen was blood. All receptors derive from a man older than 75 in good health. Each CDR3 is given with its conserved first and last residue. The order of the fields is J gene, V gene, D gene, clone size, CDR3 protein, CDR3 DNA. A D gene is named only where the DNA matches it firmly. A clone size is listed for some rows: how often the clone was seen (once, few, many), or a class if it is expanded.

TRBJ2-3,TRBV7-2,TRBD2,.,CASSLDSGSPDTQYF,TGTGCCAGCAGCTTAGATAGCGGGAGCCCAGATACGCAGTATTTT
TRBJ2-7,TRBV20-1,TRBD2,few,CSAWSSGSYEQYF,TGCAGTGCTTGGTCTAGCGGCTCCTACGAGCAGTACTTC
TRBJ2-5,TRBV5-6,.,.,CASSATQGYQETQYF,TGTGCCAGCAGCGCCACCCAGGGGTACCAAGAGACCCAGTACTTC
TRBJ1-4,TRBV29-1,.,few,CSVALGVSNEKLFF,TGCAGCGTTGCGCTAGGGGTATCTAATGAAAAACTGTTTTTT
TRBJ2-6,TRBV7-2,.,.,CACSLGVDVLTF,TGTGCCTGCAGCTTAGGGGTCGACGTCCTGACTTTC
TRBJ2-3,TRBV9,TRBD2,.,CTNSGRWSGGSTDTQYF,TGTACCAACAGCGGACGATGGTCGGGAGGGAGCACAGATACGCAGTATTTT
TRBJ2-1,TRBV11-2,.,.,CASSLGKGNNEQFF,TGTGCCAGCAGCTTGGGCAAAGGGAACAATGAGCAGTTCTTC
TRBJ1-1,TRBV14,.,.,CASSKSLNTEAFF,TGTGCCAGCAGCAAAAGCCTGAACACTGAAGCTTTCTTT
TRBJ2-2,TRBV4-2,.,.,CASSPPGGANTGELFF,TGTGCCAGCAGCCCCCCAGGGGGGGCGAACACCGGGGAGCTGTTTTTT
TRBJ1-1,TRBV7-2,.,few,CASSLDGRRNTEAFF,TGTGCCAGCAGCTTAGACGGCAGGAGGAACACTGAAGCTTTCTTT
TRBJ2-3,TRBV7-2,.,.,CASSLRSGASTDAQYF,TGTGCCAGCAGCTTGAGAAGCGGAGCCAGCACAGATGCGCAGTATTTT
TRBJ2-1,TRBV5-1,.,many,CASSVGSGAANEQFF,TGCGCCAGCAGCGTGGGTAGCGGAGCCGCCAATGAGCAGTTCTTC
TRBJ2-7,TRBV9,.,many,CASSSGTSREQYF,TGTGCCAGCAGCTCGGGGACTTCGCGTGAGCAGTACTTC
TRBJ2-5,TRBV6-5,.,.,CASSYGSSVPETQYF,TGTGCCAGCAGTTACGGTTCTAGCGTCCCCGAGACCCAGTACTTC
TRBJ2-5,TRBV5-1,TRBD1,.,CASSTGQAEETQYF,TGCGCCAGCAGCACGGGACAGGCGGAGGAGACCCAGTACTTC
TRBJ2-1,TRBV3-1,.,.,CASSLLDLSDEQFF,TGTGCCAGCAGCCTACTTGACCTTAGCGATGAGCAGTTCTTC
TRBJ2-3,TRBV12-3/TRBV12-4,TRBD1,few,CASSRRQGASDTQYF,TGTGCCAGCAGTCGTCGACAGGGGGCTTCAGATACGCAGTATTTT
TRBJ1-1,TRBV10-3,TRBD1,few,CAISVDRANTEAFF,TGTGCCATCAGTGTGGACAGGGCGAACACTGAAGCTTTCTTT
TRBJ2-1,TRBV4-3,.,.,CASSQSTGSSYNEQFF,TGCGCCAGCAGCCAGTCAACAGGGAGCTCCTACAATGAGCAGTTCTTC
TRBJ2-7,TRBV28,.,.,CASSNHEDNSYEQYF,TGTGCCAGCAGTAACCACGAGGACAACTCCTACGAGCAGTACTTC
TRBJ1-1,TRBV29-1,TRBD1,.,CSVRTGGITEAFF,TGCAGCGTTAGGACAGGGGGCATCACTGAAGCTTTCTTT
TRBJ2-7,TRBV28,TRBD1,.,CASNLRDRAHEQYF,TGTGCCAGCAACCTCCGGGACAGGGCCCACGAGCAGTACTTC
TRBJ2-3,TRBV30,TRBD1,.,CAWGTGGVDTQYF,TGTGCCTGGGGGACAGGGGGCGTGGATACGCAGTATTTT
TRBJ2-3,TRBV5-8,TRBD2,many,CASSLRLAGGLDTQYF,TGTGCCAGCAGCTTGAGACTAGCGGGAGGACTAGATACGCAGTATTTT
TRBJ1-1,TRBV6-2/TRBV6-3,.,few,CASRGGTGTAEAFF,TGTGCCAGCAGGGGAGGGACTGGTACGGCTGAAGCTTTCTTT
TRBJ1-1,TRBV6-6,.,few,CASSYSAANTEAFF,TGTGCCAGCAGTTACTCGGCGGCGAACACTGAAGCTTTCTTT